This TCR beta chain stems from a study of beta chain features in type 1 diabetes (dated by TCRdb to the late 2010s). For context, the study as a whole: No differences in mean age, gender distribution, total cell number or subset yield were found between patients and healthy donors. Regulatory and stem cell-like memory subsets were isolated from only 8 patients and roughly eight healthy donors, whereas naive and central memory subsets came from all 30 or so donors. In the study, TCRB repertoires of sorted circulating CD4+ T cell subsets from recently diagnosed type 1 diabetes patients were compared with those of matched healthy donors. A total of roughly 110 million sorted cells were examined across all samples, and the number of cells per subset was strongly correlated with RNA yield. Summary of the overall study and its limitations: Naive, central memory and regulatory TCRB repertoires appeared to be more alike among patients than among healthy donors. A moderate but significant shortening of TCRB CDR3 length was observed in type 1 diabetes patients in all four CD4+ subsets. Fewer insertions and more nucleotide deletions at VDJ recombination sites were observed in patients with type 1 diabetes, implying thymic rearrangement abnormalities. PCR may preferentially amplify shorter templates, but because patient and control samples were amplified and corrected together, any resulting skew would affect both groups equally. Because small numbers of individuals were included in the HLA sub-analyses, any influence of HLA type on TCRB rearrangement was left unresolved. Because cDNA rather than genomic DNA was sequenced, highly expressing activated cells could have been over-represented, although no difference in activation and CD3 levels was found between groups.

There are a few counts of this clone. The antigen it recognizes is unknown. Base qualities are missing; no much larger clone stands one base away. The entire amount of isolated RNA was reverse transcribed using the High Capacity cDNA Reverse Transcription Kit, so the sequenced TCRB transcripts were expressed ones. Deep immunoSEQ sequencing was applied to naive, central memory and regulatory T cell samples, giving an average of around 3.8 million total reads per sample. After sorted cells were lysed in RLT buffer, RNA was extracted with DNase-treated RNeasy Micro or Mini kits, with the choice depending on cell number. To prevent cross-contamination, each cell subset was processed individually, whereas patient and healthy donor samples were processed jointly. Using the immunoSEQ multiplex PCR, TCRB sequences were amplified from cDNA into 87-bp fragments spanning the CDR3 region. The amplicons were sequenced using the Illumina HiSeq platform. In the authors' own workflow: Synthetic template baselines were used to correct PCR bias computationally, reads within Hamming distance 2 were collapsed together, and singletons that could not be merged were discarded. Reads were aligned against IMGT so that V, D and J genes, CDR3 length and insertions or deletions at six rearrangement sites could be assigned. Clonotype counts were normalized to sorted cell number within each subset before computing true diversity and Gini coefficients with the tcR R package. The overlap coefficient, calculated on TCRB nucleotide sequences, was used to quantify repertoire sharing. As a proxy for the pre-selection repertoire, out-of-frame TCRB sequences from naive cells were analyzed. Drawn from immuneACCESS, this table holds only the in-frame rearrangements with V and J called that TCRdb kept. Clones are partly lost; checked studies trace under half to an unresolved V gene and leave the rest unexplained. Clone size and the V and J calls come from that table; the DNA yielded D and trimming. The sample contains 300,000 to 450,000 clones, around 13% of them found a single time. The top ten constitute more than 0.015% of the sample.

CDR1 and CDR2, looked up from the germline V gene (reference sequence), are GTSNPN and SVGIG. From cysteine to phenylalanine, the CDR3 is 13 amino acids long. This entry keeps only the CDR3 DNA: 39 bases, framed from base 1. Relative to germline, V is 2 bases shorter and J is 1 base shorter, with 8 bases between their ends. A single peripheral blood draw of around 0.11 L on average was collected from each donor into heparinised tubes. A BD FACSAria II was used to sort naive, central memory, regulatory and stem cell-like memory CD4+ T cells with a panel that included CD45RO, CCR7, CD25, CD127, CD95 and CD27. A purity above 98% was achieved for all sorted populations. PBMCs were isolated immediately by Lymphoprep density gradient centrifugation and stained directly without culture. So that batch effects would be minimized, each experiment stained and sorted samples in pairs, pairing one healthy donor with one patient.

The chain employs TRBV30 and TRBJ1-1, and possibly TRBD1, on 5 matching bases. The sample taken for sequencing was naive CD4+ T cells from blood. Explained via the paper, the cell subset or site label denotes: true naive CD4+ T cells. The receptor was isolated from a man between 18 and 29 years old in good health. The DNA sequence is as follows: TGTGCCTGGAGTTACAGGCCGAACACTGAAGCTTTCTTT. Its coded protein is CAWSYRPNTEAFF.